This paragraph covers one T cell receptor beta chain sequence. Germline assignment: CDR1 SGHAT and CDR2 FQNNGV. Germline trimming cut 1 base from V and 5 bases from J; bases unmatched to any gene: 9. The CDR3 runs to 16 residues. The sample belongs to a study of glioma-infiltrating T cells after dendritic cell vaccination. Study summary: Glioblastoma patients came from Phase I and II dendritic cell vaccination trials. Three intradermal dendritic cell vaccine injections were given every two weeks.

Clones were sequenced by immunoSEQ multiplex PCR, and TCRdb holds only the in-frame ones, with some missing. The top ten clones hold around 2.4% of a sample with 70,000 to 95,000 clones, 87% of them seen once. Sample time point: after dendritic cell vaccination, including at tumor progression/relapse. None of the glioblastoma patients had an isocitrate dehydrogenase mutation. Here the sequenced sample was blood, taken after dendritic cell vaccination. The source is a human donor with glioblastoma. The chain recombines TRBV11-2 with TRBJ2-3; the match to TRBD2 covers 7 bases. The CDR3, as DNA: TGTGCCAGCAGCTTAGTACCGAGCGGGGCGGAAGATACGCAGTATTTT. Protein product: CASSLVPSGAEDTQYF.